This entry concerns a single TCR beta chain. Germline assignment: CDR1 LNHDA and CDR2 SQIVND (reference sequence). V was pared by 6 bases and J by 0 bases, with 6 bases between. The CDR3 spans 12 residues. Using immunoSEQ multiplex PCR, the repertoire was profiled, and TCRdb retains in-frame clones only, with some absent. The profile covers approximately 37,000 clones, with about 87% appearing a single time and roughly a tenth taken by the ten largest. The data were obtained in a study of blood T cell repertoires in COVID-19. On the study more broadly: In each case, the material was cDNA or gDNA derived from T cells, B-cell-depleted T cells, or PBMCs.

This chain connects TRBV19 to TRBJ2-7; no definite D call. The clonotype was recovered from a human donor in a cohort sampled during active COVID-19. Sequencing was done on a sample of peripheral blood. The CDR3: CASSKSSYEQYF. CDR3 coding DNA: TGTGCCAGTAGCAAGAGCTCCTACGAGCAGTACTTC.